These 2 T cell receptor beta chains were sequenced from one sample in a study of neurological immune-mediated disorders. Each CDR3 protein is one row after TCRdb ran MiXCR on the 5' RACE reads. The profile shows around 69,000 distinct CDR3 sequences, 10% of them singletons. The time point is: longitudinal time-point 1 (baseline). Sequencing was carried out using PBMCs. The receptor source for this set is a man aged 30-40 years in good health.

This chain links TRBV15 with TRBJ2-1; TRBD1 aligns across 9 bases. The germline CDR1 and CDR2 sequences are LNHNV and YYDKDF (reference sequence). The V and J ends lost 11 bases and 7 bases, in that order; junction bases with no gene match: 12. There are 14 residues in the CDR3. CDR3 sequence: CAARRDRVLNEQFF. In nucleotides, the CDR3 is TGTGCCGCCCGCCGGGACAGGGTCCTGAATGAGCAGTTCTTC.

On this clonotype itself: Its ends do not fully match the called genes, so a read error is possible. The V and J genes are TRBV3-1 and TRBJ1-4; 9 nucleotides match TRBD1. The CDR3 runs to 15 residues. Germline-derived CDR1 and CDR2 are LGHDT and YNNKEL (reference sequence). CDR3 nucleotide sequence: TGTGTCAGCAGCCAAGATAGCACAGGGGGCGAAAAACTGTTTTTC. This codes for CVSSQDSTGGEKLFF.